These 25 T cell receptor beta chains were sequenced from one sample in a study of early T cells in non-severe SARS-CoV-2 infection. TCRdb redid the calling of the 5' RACE reads with MiXCR, one entry per CDR3 protein. The data show approximately 28,000 distinct CDR3 sequences, just over 4% seen once. The sample consisted of whole blood. The receptors here all came from an adult who was a healthcare worker with PCR-confirmed SARS-CoV-2 infection or an uninfected control (not recorded which).

This clonotype has only a few counts. The rearrangement joins TRBV7-2 to TRBJ1-1; no definite D call. The CDR3 sequence is 15 residues long. Trimming pared 5 bases from V and 1 base from J, leaving 14 bases between. CDR1 and CDR2 (germline): SGHTA, FQGNSA. The CDR3 nucleotides are TGTGCCAGCAGCCCCAGATGGTCGCAGAACACTGAAGCTTTCTTT. Its translation is CASSPRWSQNTEAFF.

This clonotype was picked up a small number of times. The chain combines TRBV29-1 with TRBJ2-5; D possibly matches TRBD1 or TRBD2 (5 bases each). CDR3 length: 14 residues. Germline loops: CDR1 SQVTM, CDR2 ANQGSEA. V dropped 5 bases and J dropped 1 base, with 14 bases sitting between them. CDR3 sequence reads: CSVPTGGRQETQYF. The DNA for the CDR3 is TGCAGCGTTCCCACTGGGGGTCGCCAAGAGACCCAGTACTTC.

This clonotype was found many times. CDR3 bases: TGTGCCAGCTCAAAGTCGGATGATTCACCCCTCCACTTT. It specifies CASSKSDDSPLHF. This chain links TRBV18 with TRBJ1-6; D not certain. The CDR3 is made up of 13 amino acids. V lost 5 bases and J 8 bases, leaving 10 bases between the germline ends. In germline, CDR1 is KGHSH, CDR2 LQKENI.

The gene calls are TRBV27 and TRBJ2-5; no reliable D call. V lost 6 bases and J lost 13, with 9 bases in between. The CDR3 runs to 9 residues. Germline V gene lookup returns CDR1 MNHEY and CDR2 SMNVEV (reference sequence). CDR3 loop: CASSLTTYF. The CDR3, as DNA: TGTGCCAGCAGCCTAACGACGTACTTC.

The chain links TRBV5-6 to TRBJ1-1; 7 nucleotides match TRBD1. CDR1 is SGHDT, CDR2 YYEEEE, per germline. The V and J ends lost 2 bases and 7 bases, in that order; junction bases with no gene match: 5. CDR3 size: 13 residues. The DNA for the CDR3 is TGTGCCAGCAGCTTCGGACAGGAGTTTGAAGCTTTCTTT. Its protein is CASSFGQEFEAFF.

This clonotype has a count of ten or more. The rearrangement uses TRBV19 and TRBJ2-6; D perhaps matches TRBD2 (6 bases). Germline CDR1 is LNHDA and CDR2 is SQIVND (reference sequence). The CDR3 is made up of 19 amino acids. V was cut by 6 bases and J by 0 bases, with 21 bases left in between. CDR3 sequence (DNA): TGTGCCAGTAGCATTACCCCGGGACTTTTAAGCTCTGGGGCCAACGTCCTGACTTTC. Its protein is CASSITPGLLSSGANVLTF.

The rearrangement uses TRBV28 and TRBJ2-7, with 8 bases matching TRBD1. This CDR3 spans 15 amino acids. Germline-derived CDR1 and CDR2 are MDHEN and SYDVKM. The V and J ends lost 1 base and 7 bases, in that order; junction bases with no gene match: 9. Here the CDR3 reads CASSLFAQGAEEQYF. CDR3 nucleotides: TGTGCCAGCAGTTTATTCGCCCAGGGGGCGGAGGAGCAGTACTTC. Looking up the rest from reference TRBV28 and TRBJ2-7 gives the full variable domain: DVKVTQSSRYLVKRTGEKVFLECVQDMDHENMFWYRQDPGLGLRLIYFSYDVKMKEKGDIPEGYSVSREKKERFSLILESASTNQTSMYLCASSLFAQGAEEQYFGPGTRLTVT.

This rearrangement joins TRBV6-5 to TRBJ2-7; D may match TRBD1 or TRBD2 (5 bases each). CDR1 is MNHEY, CDR2 SVGAGI, per germline. The CDR3 is made up of 15 amino acids. V was shortened by 6 bases and J by 0 bases, with 15 bases between the two germline ends. The CDR3 loop reads CASSRTGTDSYEQYF. The CDR3 coding sequence is TGTGCCAGCAGCCGCACTGGGACGGACTCCTACGAGCAGTACTTC.

This clonotype was observed many times. J is TRBJ2-1 and V is TRBV24-1; D remains unclear. CDR3 size: 16 residues. The V end was cut by 3 bases, the J end by 3 bases, with 14 bases between. Germline V gene lookup returns CDR1 KGHDR and CDR2 SFDVKD. The CDR3, as DNA: TGTGCCACCAGTGATCAATCATTGGGGAACTACAATGAGCAGTTCTTC. As protein: CATSDQSLGNYNEQFF.

This clonotype was observed a few times. The chain combines TRBV6-5 with TRBJ2-7, with D perhaps TRBD1 (5 bases). Germline lookup yields CDR1 MNHEY and CDR2 SVGAGI. This CDR3 is 16 amino acids long. V lost 0 bases, J lost 4 bases, and 16 bases lay in between. CDR3 DNA sequence: TGTGCCAGCAGTTACTCGGGGCACGGGCGCTCGTACGAGCAGTACTTC. Translated: CASSYSGHGRSYEQYF.

This clonotype has a count of ten or more. The chain uses TRBV24-1 and TRBJ2-2; D is unclear. This CDR3 is 14 amino acids long. The germline V gene encodes CDR1 KGHDR and CDR2 SFDVKD. Trimming left V 5 bases short and J 0 bases short, with 6 bases between. CDR3 coding DNA: TGTGCCACCAGTGCTCCAACGAACACCGGGGAGCTGTTTTTT. Translated: CATSAPTNTGELFF.

This clonotype was seen more than once but under ten times. The rearrangement joins TRBV7-3 to TRBJ2-1; the D gene is possibly TRBD2 (7 bases). Germline-derived CDR1 and CDR2 are SGHTA and FQGTGA. The CDR3 loop spans 14 amino acids. V was pared by 5 bases and J by 5 bases, with 13 bases between. CDR3 sequence: CASSPGGRDNEQFF. CDR3 DNA sequence: TGTGCCAGCAGCCCCGGGGGGCGAGACAATGAGCAGTTCTTC.

This clonotype was seen at least ten times. The chain employs TRBV11-1 and TRBJ2-3; tentative D call: TRBD1 (5 bases). The V gene lost 3 bases and the J gene lost 5 bases, with 15 bases spanning the gap. The CDR3 covers 15 residues. The germline V gene has CDR1 SGHAT and CDR2 FQDESV (reference sequence). This CDR3 reads CASSFDSAIGDTQYF. CDR3 nucleotides: TGTGCCAGCAGCTTCGACAGCGCGATAGGAGATACGCAGTATTTT.

This clonotype was observed many times. This chain connects TRBV24-1 to TRBJ2-2; the match to TRBD1 covers 7 bases. Germline loops: CDR1 KGHDR, CDR2 SFDVKD. The CDR3 consists of 15 residues. The V gene end was trimmed by 9 bases and the J gene end by 0 bases; junction bases not matched to a gene: 6. DNA of the CDR3: TGTGCCACCGGAAGGGACAGTACGAACACCGGGGAGCTGTTTTTT. Translating it yields CATGRDSTNTGELFF.

In its sample, this clonotype was seen many times. The rearrangement uses TRBV20-1 and TRBJ2-7; the match to TRBD2 covers 9 bases. The germline V gene has CDR1 DFQATT and CDR2 SNEGSKA (reference sequence). V trimming: 8 bases; J trimming: 4 bases; junction bases outside the gene matches: 6. The CDR3 consists of 12 residues. CDR3 nucleotide sequence: TGCAGTACGGGACTAGCTTCTTACGAGCAGTACTTC. Its translation is CSTGLASYEQYF.

This chain uses TRBV7-9 with TRBJ2-3; TRBD1 is a possible D gene (6 bases). The germline V gene has CDR1 SEHNR and CDR2 FQNEAQ (reference sequence). With 3 bases removed from V and 2 bases from J, the gap between germline ends came to 12 bases. This CDR3 is built from 15 residues. CDR3 in DNA: TGTGCCAGCAGCTTCCTGACAGGCCTCACAGATACGCAGTATTTT. Translating gives CASSFLTGLTDTQYF. The full variable domain, with the rest looked up from reference TRBV7-9 and TRBJ2-3, is DTGVSQNPRHKITKRGQNVTFRCDPISEHNRLYWYRQTLGQGPEFLTYFQNEAQLEKSRLLSDRFSAERPKGSFSTLEIQRTEQGDSAMYLCASSFLTGLTDTQYFGPGTRLTVL.

Ten or more counts support this clonotype. The chain is built from TRBV7-8 and TRBJ1-1; 7 bases are a match to TRBD1. Germline V gene data show CDR1 as SGHVS and CDR2 as FQNEAQ. Trimming removed 5 bases from V and 0 bases from J; junction bases left unmatched: 9. The CDR3 consists of 16 residues. The CDR3 protein is CASSHRTGLMNTEAFF. The CDR3 bases are TGTGCCAGCAGCCATCGGACAGGCCTCATGAACACTGAAGCTTTCTTT.

A few counts support this clonotype. V usage is TRBV5-1 and J usage is TRBJ2-3; 9 nucleotides line up with TRBD2. Germline lookup yields CDR1 SGHRS and CDR2 YFSETQ. V gave up 7 bases and J gave up 4 bases; unmatched junction bases: 7. The CDR3 has 14 residues. CDR3 in amino acids: CASDSGSKPDTQYF. DNA for the CDR3: TGCGCCAGCGATAGCGGGAGCAAGCCAGATACGCAGTATTTT.

This clonotype came up many times. This chain joins TRBV29-1 and TRBJ1-4; D gene uncertain. Trimming removed 4 bases from V and 1 base from J, with 7 bases in between. Germline V gene sequence: CDR1 SQVTM, CDR2 ANQGSEA. The CDR3 covers 13 residues. The CDR3 region is CSVAGLTNEKLFF. CDR3 nucleotides: TGCAGCGTTGCAGGCTTAACTAATGAAAAACTGTTTTTT. Together with reference TRBV29-1 and TRBJ1-4, the CDR3 gives the full variable domain: SAVISQKPSRDICQRGTSLTIQCQVDSQVTMMFWYRQQPGQSLTLIATANQGSEATYESGFVIDKFPISRPNLTFSTLTVSNMSPEDSSIYLCSVAGLTNEKLFFGSGTQLSVL.

The chain couples TRBV11-2 to TRBJ1-3, with D maybe TRBD1 (5 bases). Trimming removed 5 bases from V and 2 bases from J, with 19 bases in between. From germline, CDR1 is SGHAT and CDR2 FQNNGV. The CDR3 is made up of 17 amino acids. The chain's CDR3 is CASSLAAGVGAGNTIYF. CDR3 nucleotide sequence: TGTGCCAGCAGCCTCGCCGCGGGGGTGGGCGCTGGAAACACCATATATTTT.

This clonotype showed up just a few times. The chain carries TRBV7-2 and TRBJ2-4; a possible D gene is TRBD1 (6 bases). Germline lookup yields CDR1 SGHTA and CDR2 FQGNSA. The length of the CDR3 is 17 residues. V gave up 1 base and J gave up 4 bases, with 17 bases separating them. The DNA for the CDR3 is TGTGCCAGCAGCTTAGGGTCGGACAGAGCAACTAAAAACATTCAGTACTTC. The encoded protein is CASSLGSDRATKNIQYF.

Many counts were recorded for this clonotype. One end of the junction varies from germline; a read error may be responsible. This chain connects TRBV7-9 to TRBJ2-6; 7 bases match TRBD1. The CDR3 is 17 residues long. Germline V CDR1 and CDR2: SEHNR, FQNEAQ (reference sequence). Here the CDR3 reads CASRLGTGEPGANVLTF. The CDR3 DNA is TGTGCCAGCAGGTTAGGAACAGGGGAGCCTGGGGCCAACGTCCTGACTTTC. The complete variable domain, with remaining parts taken from reference TRBV7-9 and TRBJ2-6, reads DTGVSQNPRHKITKRGQNVTFRCDPISEHNRLYWYRQTLGQGPEFLTYFQNEAQLEKSRLLSDRFSAERPKGSFSTLEIQRTEQGDSAMYLCASRLGTGEPGANVLTFGAGSRLTVL.

This rearrangement joins TRBV5-1 to TRBJ2-3; D is unclear. This CDR3 comprises 13 residues. V was clipped by 0 bases and J by 7 bases, with 9 bases between them. Germline-derived CDR1 and CDR2 are SGHRS and YFSETQ. The CDR3 here is CASSLGTRNTQYF. For the CDR3, the DNA is TGCGCCAGCAGCTTGGGGACGAGGAATACGCAGTATTTT. The whole variable domain, filled in from reference TRBV5-1 and TRBJ2-3, reads KAGVTQTPRYLIKTRGQQVTLSCSPISGHRSVSWYQQTPGQGLQFLFEYFSETQRNKGNFPGRFSGRQFSNSRSEMNVSTLELGDSALYLCASSLGTRNTQYFGPGTRLTVL.

This clonotype was recorded at least ten times. The chain uses TRBV6-5 and TRBJ2-7, with 9 nucleotides matching TRBD1. With V trimmed by 5 bases and J by 5 bases, 7 bases remained unmatched. Germline lookup yields CDR1 MNHEY and CDR2 SVGAGI. This CDR3 has 14 amino acids. Here the CDR3 reads CASSADRGANEQYF. CDR3 DNA sequence: TGTGCCAGCAGTGCGGACAGGGGTGCCAACGAGCAGTACTTC.

In the case of this clonotype: Mismatch with germline at one junction end may stem from a read error. The J gene is TRBJ2-6, the V gene TRBV7-6, with unresolved D. Looked up from germline, CDR1 is SGHVS and CDR2 is FNYEAQ. The CDR3 has 16 amino acids. CDR3 sequence reads: CDSSPQKTPGANVLTF. The CDR3, as DNA: TGTGACAGCAGCCCCCAAAAAACTCCAGGGGCCAACGTCCTGACTTTC.